This entry lists 30 T cell receptor beta chains sequenced from one sample in a study of blood T cell repertoires in COVID-19. Assay used: immunoSEQ multiplex PCR; TCRdb lists only in-frame clones, some missing. The sample lists 90,000 to 100,000 clones; 65% to 85% were seen once. The material sequenced was peripheral blood. These receptors were collected from a man in his 60s with acute or convalescent COVID-19.

This clone has more than one count but fewer than ten. V gene TRBV4-2 combines with J gene TRBJ2-7; 9 bases align to TRBD1. Trimming removed 4 bases from V and 3 bases from J; junction bases left unmatched: 7. Germline CDR1 and CDR2: LGHNA and YNFKEQ. The CDR3 has 15 residues. This chain's CDR3 is CASSPRTGVFYEQYF. The CDR3 DNA reads TGTGCCAGCAGCCCCCGGACAGGGGTGTTCTACGAGCAGTACTTC.

This chain joins TRBV6-2 or TRBV6-3 and TRBJ2-5; maybe TRBD2 (5 bases). This CDR3 has 13 residues. V was shortened by 2 bases and J by 4 bases, with 8 bases between the two germline ends. CDR1 and CDR2 from the germline V gene are MNHEY and SVGEGT. CDR3 region: CASSYQEGETQYF. CDR3 sequence (DNA): TGTGCCAGCAGTTACCAAGAGGGAGAGACCCAGTACTTC.

The rearrangement links TRBV19 to TRBJ1-1, with 7 bases aligning to TRBD1. This CDR3 has 15 residues. Germline-derived CDR1 and CDR2 are LNHDA and SQIVND (reference sequence). Unmatched junction bases numbered 12, after V lost 7 bases and J lost 4 bases. The CDR3 spells CASNKGQRPATEAFF. The CDR3 coding sequence is TGTGCCAGTAACAAGGGACAGCGGCCCGCCACTGAAGCTTTCTTT.

The genes are TRBV24-1 and TRBJ2-3, with TRBD1 as a possible D gene (6 bases). The germline gives CDR1 KGHDR, CDR2 SFDVKD. Trimming removed 3 bases from V and 2 bases from J, with 14 bases in between. This CDR3 contains 16 residues. DNA for the CDR3: TGTGCCACCAGTGATCCCCGTCGGACAGACACAGATACGCAGTATTTT. It is translated as CATSDPRRTDTDTQYF.

The chain links TRBV10-2 to TRBJ2-7; TRBD2 aligns across 7 bases. After removal of 7 bases from V and 0 bases from J, the junction contained 6 bases not matched to a gene. Germline CDR1 WSHSY, CDR2 SAAADI. This CDR3 has 14 amino acids. CDR3: CASNPSGASYEQYF. The CDR3 DNA is TGCGCCAGCAATCCTAGCGGAGCCTCCTACGAGCAGTACTTC.

The CDR3 DNA is TGCGCCAGCAGCTTTACAACAGGAAACACCGGGGAGCTGTTTTTT. Translating it yields CASSFTTGNTGELFF. The V gene is TRBV5-1, the J gene TRBJ2-2; D is possibly TRBD1 (5 bases). This CDR3 has 15 amino acids. Trimming pared 2 bases from V and 2 bases from J, leaving 10 bases between. Germline CDR1 SGHRS, CDR2 YFSETQ.

This clone was picked up one time. V gene TRBV6-2 or TRBV6-3 combines with J gene TRBJ2-2, with 7 nucleotides matching TRBD1. The V gene end was trimmed by 2 bases and the J gene end by 3 bases; junction bases not matched to a gene: 9. The germline V gene has CDR1 MNHEY and CDR2 SVGEGT. CDR3 size: 17 residues. In DNA, the CDR3 is TGTGCCAGCAGTTACCCTGAGGGGGCATTGGACACCGGGGAGCTGTTTTTT. As protein: CASSYPEGALDTGELFF.

This clone was recorded a few times. The gene calls are TRBV2 and TRBJ1-5; the D is unclear. Germline V gene sequence: CDR1 SNHLY, CDR2 FYNNEI. This CDR3 is built from 14 residues. The V end was cut by 6 bases, the J end by 2 bases, with 11 bases between. The CDR3 coding sequence is TGTGCCAGCAGGGTCTCCGAGGGCAATCAGCCCCAGCATTTT. Amino acids: CASRVSEGNQPQHF.

The chain carries TRBV10-1 and TRBJ2-2; D perhaps matches TRBD1 (6 bases). Trimming removed 3 bases at V and 0 bases at J, with 20 bases between. CDR1 WNHNN and CDR2 SYGVQD come from the germline V gene (reference sequence). CDR3 length: 19 residues. Here the CDR3 reads CASSDKLQGIFPNTGELFF. The CDR3 DNA reads TGCGCCAGCAGTGATAAGTTACAGGGAATATTCCCGAACACCGGGGAGCTGTTTTTT.

This chain uses TRBV5-6 with TRBJ2-1, with D maybe TRBD1 (6 bases). The CDR3 is made up of 13 amino acids. The V end lost 4 bases, the J end lost 3 bases, and 8 bases lay between the germline ends. Germline CDR1 reads SGHDT; CDR2 reads YYEEEE. The CDR3 loop reads CASSTQGYNEQFF. CDR3 coding DNA: TGTGCCAGCAGCACACAGGGCTACAATGAGCAGTTCTTC.

This clone was recorded a few times. The V call is TRBV10-1, the J call TRBJ2-7; TRBD1 matches 11 bases. Germline assignment: CDR1 WNHNN and CDR2 SYGVQD (reference sequence). V gave up 2 bases and J gave up 4 bases; unmatched junction bases: 4. CDR3 length equals 15 residues. The CDR3 reads CASSEPGQGVYEQYF. CDR3 nucleotide sequence: TGCGCCAGCAGTGAGCCGGGACAGGGGGTGTACGAGCAGTACTTC.

The chain combines TRBV2 with TRBJ1-1; no clear D gene. Trimming cost V 0 bases and J 0 bases, with 8 bases left between them. The CDR3 runs to 15 residues. Germline loops: CDR1 SNHLY, CDR2 FYNNEI. Written as DNA, the CDR3 is TGTGCCAGCAGTGAAGCGCCGCGGATGAACACTGAAGCTTTCTTT. Its protein product is CASSEAPRMNTEAFF.

This chain connects TRBV19 to TRBJ1-5; no clear D gene. The CDR3 consists of 15 residues. Trimming shortened V by 5 bases and J by 0 bases, and 11 bases separated the two germline ends. Germline values: CDR1 LNHDA, CDR2 SQIVND (reference sequence). This CDR3 reads CASSPGFHSNQPQHF. The DNA of the CDR3 is TGTGCCAGTAGTCCGGGATTTCATAGCAATCAGCCCCAGCATTTT.

CDR3 bases: TGTGCCAGCAGTCCCGGGACAGGATTGGGCTATGGCTACACCTTC. Translated, it gives CASSPGTGLGYGYTF. This chain connects TRBV27 to TRBJ1-2; 8 positions agree with TRBD1. Per germline, CDR1 MNHEY and CDR2 SMNVEV (reference sequence). This CDR3 contains 15 residues. The J segment lost 4 bases and the V segment lost 5 bases, leaving 9 bases of the junction unmatched.

This clone was seen a single time. CDR3 coding DNA: TGTGCCAGCAGCCTTGACAGAACCTCTGGAAACACCATATATTTT. Translation: CASSLDRTSGNTIYF. The rearrangement uses TRBV5-4 and TRBJ1-3, with a weak D call TRBD1 (5 bases). Trimming removed 4 bases at V and 0 bases at J, with 11 bases between. The CDR3 consists of 15 residues. Germline CDR1 and CDR2: SGHNT and YYREEE (reference sequence).

The CDR3 coding sequence is TGTGCCAGCAGCCTGACAGGGTATCATGGCTACACCTTC. Translating it yields CASSLTGYHGYTF. This chain links TRBV5-8 with TRBJ1-2, with 7 bases that match TRBD1. Germline CDR1 is SGHTS and CDR2 is YDEGEE. The CDR3 length is 13 residues. The V and J ends lost 4 bases and 6 bases, in that order; junction bases with no gene match: 6.

In DNA form, the CDR3 reads TGTGCCACCAGCAGAGAACAGGGGGCGGGTGGCTACACCTTC. Its protein is CATSREQGAGGYTF. The V and J genes are TRBV15 and TRBJ1-2; 9 nucleotides agree with TRBD1. The ends lost 0 bases at V and 7 bases at J; junction bases unmatched: 3. The germline V gene has CDR1 LNHNV and CDR2 YYDKDF (reference sequence). The CDR3 runs 14 residues.

V is TRBV11-2 and J is TRBJ1-4, with a possible D match to TRBD1 (6 bases). Trimming pared 1 base from V and 2 bases from J, leaving 11 bases between. Germline V gene lookup returns CDR1 SGHAT and CDR2 FQNNGV. The CDR3 has 16 amino acids. CDR3 DNA: TGTGCCAGCAGCTTAGTTGTGGGGGCTACTAATGAAAAACTGTTTTTT. Residues: CASSLVVGATNEKLFF.

The rearrangement links TRBV29-1 to TRBJ1-1; D is unclear. With 6 bases removed from V and 0 bases from J, the gap between germline ends came to 20 bases. CDR1 and CDR2 (germline): SQVTM, ANQGSEA. This CDR3 has 16 amino acids. The CDR3 sequence is CSVSPDMAGMNTEAFF. CDR3 in DNA: TGCAGCGTCAGCCCAGACATGGCGGGGATGAACACTGAAGCTTTCTTT.

The rearrangement links TRBV24-1 to TRBJ1-5; D not certain. CDR3 size: 14 residues. Trimming pared 3 bases from V and 7 bases from J, leaving 12 bases between. The germline V gene has CDR1 KGHDR and CDR2 SFDVKD. The CDR3 is CATSDPTTWQPQHF. The CDR3 DNA reads TGTGCCACCAGTGATCCAACAACATGGCAGCCCCAGCATTTT.

The chain joins TRBV5-1 to TRBJ2-1; 9 bases match TRBD1. Germline V lookup: CDR1 SGHRS, CDR2 YFSETQ. The V segment lost 3 bases and the J segment 0 bases; nucleotides outside the gene matches: 4. The CDR3 has 16 residues. In DNA, the CDR3 is TGCGCCAGCAGCTGGACAGGGGACAGCTCCTACAATGAGCAGTTCTTC. It specifies CASSWTGDSSYNEQFF.

The genes are TRBV2 and TRBJ2-3; 7 bases map to TRBD1. The CDR3 runs 15 residues. Losses at the gene ends were 6 bases for V and 1 base for J; bases not matched to a gene: 7. Germline V gene sequence: CDR1 SNHLY, CDR2 FYNNEI. CDR3 sequence reads: CASSLTGPGTDTQYF. The DNA for the CDR3 is TGTGCCAGCAGCCTGACAGGGCCCGGCACAGATACGCAGTATTTT.

This rearrangement joins TRBV19 to TRBJ1-1, with D perhaps matching TRBD1 (5 bases). The CDR3 sequence is 16 residues long. CDR1 and CDR2 from the germline V gene are LNHDA and SQIVND (reference sequence). Trimming stripped 2 bases from V and 1 base from J, with 14 bases between. As DNA, the CDR3 is TGTGCCAGTAGTATAAGGGGCAGGGTGAGGAACACTGAAGCTTTCTTT. Protein: CASSIRGRVRNTEAFF.

The V gene is TRBV5-4, the J gene TRBJ2-1; TRBD2 agrees at 11 bases. V lost 4 bases, J lost 0 bases, and 9 bases stayed unmatched. This CDR3 is built from 18 residues. Germline V gene sequence: CDR1 SGHNT, CDR2 YYREEE (reference sequence). CDR3 residues: CASSPSTSGGPSYNEQFF. The DNA for the CDR3 is TGTGCCAGCAGCCCCAGTACTAGCGGGGGTCCCTCCTACAATGAGCAGTTCTTC.

The gene calls are TRBV7-8 and TRBJ2-2; 11 bases are a match to TRBD2. The CDR3 spans 16 residues. With 1 base clipped from V and 4 bases from J, the junction kept 2 bases outside the gene matches. The germline V gene encodes CDR1 SGHVS and CDR2 FQNEAQ. DNA of the CDR3: TGTGCCAGCAGCTTAGGTCTAGCGGGGGGCACCGGGGAGCTGTTTTTT. It encodes CASSLGLAGGTGELFF. The full variable domain, its missing parts supplied by reference TRBV7-8 and TRBJ2-2, is GAGVSQSPRYKVAKRGQDVALRCDPISGHVSLFWYQQALGQGPEFLTYFQNEAQLDKSGLPSDRFFAERPEGSVSTLKIQRTQQEDSAVYLCASSLGLAGGTGELFFGEGSRLTVL.

The chain carries TRBV30 and TRBJ1-1, with TRBD1 as a possible D gene (5 bases). Germline values: CDR1 GTSNPN, CDR2 SVGIG (reference sequence). The CDR3 loop spans 13 amino acids. V lost 1 base, J lost 6 bases, and 12 bases lay in between. The CDR3 loop reads CAWSGGTYAEAFF. DNA of the CDR3: TGTGCCTGGAGTGGCGGGACGTACGCTGAAGCTTTCTTT.

This clone showed up just once. The chain uses TRBV4-3 and TRBJ2-7; the D gene is possibly TRBD2 (6 bases). CDR1 and CDR2 from the germline V gene are LGHNA and YSLEER. The CDR3 runs to 17 residues. V dropped 0 bases and J dropped 0 bases, with 15 bases sitting between them. The CDR3 nucleotides read TGCGCCAGCAGCCAAGATGGGGGGTGGGACCACTCCTACGAGCAGTACTTC. Translating it yields CASSQDGGWDHSYEQYF.

The V call is TRBV10-3, the J call TRBJ2-5; 9 bases are a match to TRBD1. This CDR3 is built from 14 residues. V dropped 3 bases and J dropped 5; count of bases not matched to a gene: 4. Germline loops: CDR1 ENHRY, CDR2 SYGVKD. The CDR3 loop is CAISDGTGHETQYF. The CDR3 region has the DNA TGTGCCATCAGTGATGGGACAGGGCACGAGACCCAGTACTTC.

The V gene is TRBV5-1, the J gene TRBJ2-7; TRBD1 aligns across 11 bases. Germline V CDR1 and CDR2: SGHRS, YFSETQ. V dropped 4 bases and J dropped 7; count of bases not matched to a gene: 10. The CDR3 runs to 15 residues. CDR3 sequence: CASSGFWDRGGEQYF. DNA for the CDR3: TGCGCCAGCAGCGGATTTTGGGACAGGGGGGGAGAGCAGTACTTC.

The chain has TRBV5-1 and TRBJ1-6, with D maybe TRBD1 (5 bases). Germline values: CDR1 SGHRS, CDR2 YFSETQ. This CDR3 spans 15 amino acids. Trimming pared 4 bases from V and 10 bases from J, leaving 18 bases between. The CDR3 DNA follows: TGCGCCAGCAGCCCCCGGGGCGGGACGGGCTCACCCCTCCACTTT. Translated, it gives CASSPRGGTGSPLHF.